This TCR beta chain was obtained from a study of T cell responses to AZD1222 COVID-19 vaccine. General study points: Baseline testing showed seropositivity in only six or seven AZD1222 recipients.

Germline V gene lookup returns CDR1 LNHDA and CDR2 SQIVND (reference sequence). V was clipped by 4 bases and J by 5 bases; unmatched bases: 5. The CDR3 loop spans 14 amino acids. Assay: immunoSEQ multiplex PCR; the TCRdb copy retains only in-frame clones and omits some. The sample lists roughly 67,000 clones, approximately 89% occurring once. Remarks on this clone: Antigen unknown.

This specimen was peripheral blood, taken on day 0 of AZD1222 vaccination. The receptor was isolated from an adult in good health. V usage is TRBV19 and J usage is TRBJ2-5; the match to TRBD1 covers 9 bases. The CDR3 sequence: CASSTTGGSETQYF. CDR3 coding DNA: TGTGCCAGTAGTACAACAGGGGGCAGTGAGACCCAGTACTTC.